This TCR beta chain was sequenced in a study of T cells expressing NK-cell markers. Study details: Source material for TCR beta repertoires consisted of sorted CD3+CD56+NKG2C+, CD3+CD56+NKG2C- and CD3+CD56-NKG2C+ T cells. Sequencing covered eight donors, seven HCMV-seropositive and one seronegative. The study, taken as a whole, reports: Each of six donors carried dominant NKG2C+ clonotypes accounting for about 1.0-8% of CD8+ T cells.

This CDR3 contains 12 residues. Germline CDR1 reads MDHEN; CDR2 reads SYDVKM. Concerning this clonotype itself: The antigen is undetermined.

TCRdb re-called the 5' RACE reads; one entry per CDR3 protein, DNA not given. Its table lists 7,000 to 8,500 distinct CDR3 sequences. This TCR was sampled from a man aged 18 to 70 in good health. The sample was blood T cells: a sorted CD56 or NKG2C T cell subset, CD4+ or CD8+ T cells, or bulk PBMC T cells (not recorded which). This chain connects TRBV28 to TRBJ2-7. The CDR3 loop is CASSLLGYEQYF.